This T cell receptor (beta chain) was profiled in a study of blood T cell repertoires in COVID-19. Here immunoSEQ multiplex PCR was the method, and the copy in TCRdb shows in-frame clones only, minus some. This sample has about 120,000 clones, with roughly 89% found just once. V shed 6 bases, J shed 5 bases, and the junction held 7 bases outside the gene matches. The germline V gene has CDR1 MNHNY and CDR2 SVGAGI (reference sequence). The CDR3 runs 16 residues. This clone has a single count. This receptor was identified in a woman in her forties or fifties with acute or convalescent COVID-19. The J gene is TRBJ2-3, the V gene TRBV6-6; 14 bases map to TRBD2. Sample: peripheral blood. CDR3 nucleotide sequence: TGTGCCAGCAGCCCGGGACTAGCGGGAGCCGGAGATACGCAGTATTTT. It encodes CASSPGLAGAGDTQYF.